This TCR beta chain was identified in a study of control samples from healthy donors and cancer patients (dated by TCRdb to about 2020). The method behind the library was the immunoSEQ multiplex PCR assay. The table comes from immuneACCESS by way of TCRdb, which keeps in-frame sequences with V and J called. Part of the clones is missing from these tables; in studies checked, under half for an unresolved V gene and the rest for unknown reasons. The sample table lists 100,000 or so clones, around nine tenths of them with a count of one. The ten largest clones add up to approximately 7.8% of the sample. Comment on this clone: Its cognate antigen has yet to be identified. No base-level quality is on record; no much larger clone is a single base apart.

The V end loses 0 bases and the J end loses 5 bases, and a stretch of 13 bases separates them. The CDR3, cysteine through phenylalanine, is 15 amino acids long. The DNA shown is the 45-base CDR3, in frame from base 1. The germline V gene (reference sequence) specifies LNHDA as CDR1 and SQIVND as CDR2. The clonotype was recovered from a man younger than 40 in good health. Material: blood. The V and J genes are TRBV19 and TRBJ1-2; TRBD1 is a possible D gene, resting on 5 matching bases. In nucleotide form, the sequence is TGTGCCAGTAGTATAGAGAGGGGTCCCAATTATGGCTACACCTTC. The encoded protein is CASSIERGPNYGYTF.